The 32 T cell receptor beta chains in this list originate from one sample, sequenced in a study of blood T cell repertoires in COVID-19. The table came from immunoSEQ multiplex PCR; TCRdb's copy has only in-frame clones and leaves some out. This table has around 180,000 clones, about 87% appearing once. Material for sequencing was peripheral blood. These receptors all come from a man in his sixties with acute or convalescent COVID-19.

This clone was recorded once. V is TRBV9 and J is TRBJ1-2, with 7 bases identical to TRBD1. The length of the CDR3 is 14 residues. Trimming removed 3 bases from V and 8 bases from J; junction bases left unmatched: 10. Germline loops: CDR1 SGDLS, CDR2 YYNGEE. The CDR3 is CASSGGRTGEGYTF. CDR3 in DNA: TGTGCCAGCAGCGGAGGCCGCACAGGGGAAGGCTACACCTTC.

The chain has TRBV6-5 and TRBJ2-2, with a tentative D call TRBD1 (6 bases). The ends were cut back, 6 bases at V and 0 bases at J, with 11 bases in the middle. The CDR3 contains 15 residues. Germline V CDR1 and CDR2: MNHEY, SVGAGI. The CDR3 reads CASRTGHSNTGELFF. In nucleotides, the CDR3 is TGTGCCAGCAGGACGGGACACTCGAACACCGGGGAGCTGTTTTTT.

The chain's CDR3 is CASSLGYEQFF. The CDR3 region has the DNA TGTGCCAGCAGCCTCGGGTATGAGCAGTTCTTC. The chain combines TRBV27 with TRBJ2-1, with D uncertain. The V end lost 6 bases, the J end lost 8 bases, and 8 bases lay between the germline ends. The CDR3 is made up of 11 amino acids. Germline V lookup: CDR1 MNHEY, CDR2 SMNVEV (reference sequence).

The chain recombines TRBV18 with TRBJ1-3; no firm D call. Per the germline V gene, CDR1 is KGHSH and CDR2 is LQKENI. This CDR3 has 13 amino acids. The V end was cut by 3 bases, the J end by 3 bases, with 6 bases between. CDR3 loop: CASSPPDGNTIYF. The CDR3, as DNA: TGTGCCAGCTCACCCCCAGATGGAAACACCATATATTTT.

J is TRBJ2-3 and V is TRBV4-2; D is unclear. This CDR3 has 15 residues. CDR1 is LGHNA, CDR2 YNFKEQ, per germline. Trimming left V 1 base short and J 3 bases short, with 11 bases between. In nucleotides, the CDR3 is TGTGCCAGCAGCCAAGTGGGCGAGAGTACAGATACGCAGTATTTT. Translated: CASSQVGESTDTQYF.

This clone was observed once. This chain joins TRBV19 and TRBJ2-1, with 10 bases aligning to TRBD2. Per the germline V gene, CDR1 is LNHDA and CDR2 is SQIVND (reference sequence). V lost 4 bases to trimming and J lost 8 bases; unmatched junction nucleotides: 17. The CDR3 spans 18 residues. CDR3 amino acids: CASSSRRLAGGHPDEQFF. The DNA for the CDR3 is TGTGCCAGTAGTAGCCGGAGATTAGCGGGGGGCCATCCCGATGAGCAGTTCTTC.

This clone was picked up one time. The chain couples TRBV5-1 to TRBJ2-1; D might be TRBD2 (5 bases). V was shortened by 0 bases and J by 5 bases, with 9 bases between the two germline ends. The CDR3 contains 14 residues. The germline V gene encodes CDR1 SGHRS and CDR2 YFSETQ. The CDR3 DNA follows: TGCGCCAGCAGCTTGGACCTAGCCCACAATGAGCAGTTCTTC. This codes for CASSLDLAHNEQFF.

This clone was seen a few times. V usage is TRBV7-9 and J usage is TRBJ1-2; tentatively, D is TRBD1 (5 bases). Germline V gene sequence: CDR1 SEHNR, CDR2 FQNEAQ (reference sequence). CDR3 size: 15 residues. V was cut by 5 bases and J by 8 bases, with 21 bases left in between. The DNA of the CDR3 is TGTGCCAGCAGCGCAAGACAGACGGACATCCAGGGCTACACCTTC. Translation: CASSARQTDIQGYTF. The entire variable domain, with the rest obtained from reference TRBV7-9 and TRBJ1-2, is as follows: DTGVSQNPRHKITKRGQNVTFRCDPISEHNRLYWYRQTLGQGPEFLTYFQNEAQLEKSRLLSDRFSAERPKGSFSTLEIQRTEQGDSAMYLCASSARQTDIQGYTFGSGTRLTVV.

The CDR3 DNA follows: TGTGCCAGCGGGTCGAGGAACACCATATATTTT. Encoded protein: CASGSRNTIYF. The rearrangement links TRBV6-5 to TRBJ1-3; D unresolved. Germline V gene sequence: CDR1 MNHEY, CDR2 SVGAGI. V was clipped by 8 bases and J by 7 bases, with 9 bases between them. This CDR3 spans 11 amino acids.

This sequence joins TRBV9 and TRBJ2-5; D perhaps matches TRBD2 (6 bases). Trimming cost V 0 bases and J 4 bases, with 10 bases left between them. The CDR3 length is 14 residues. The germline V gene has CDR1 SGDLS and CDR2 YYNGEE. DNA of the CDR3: TGTGCCAGCAGCGTAGTGGTTAGCGGAGAGACCCAGTACTTC. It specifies CASSVVVSGETQYF.

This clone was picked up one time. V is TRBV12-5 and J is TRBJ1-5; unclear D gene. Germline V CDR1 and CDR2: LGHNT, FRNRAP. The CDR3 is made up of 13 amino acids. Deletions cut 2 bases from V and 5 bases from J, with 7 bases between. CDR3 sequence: CASGLSRDQPQHF. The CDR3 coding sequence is TGTGCTAGTGGTTTGTCCCGCGATCAGCCCCAGCATTTT.

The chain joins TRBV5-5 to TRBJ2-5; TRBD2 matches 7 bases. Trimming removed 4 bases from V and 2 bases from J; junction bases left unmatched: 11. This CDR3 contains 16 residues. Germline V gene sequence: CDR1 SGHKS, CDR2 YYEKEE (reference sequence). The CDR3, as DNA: TGTGCCAGCAGCCCCGGGGGAGGGACGGGACAAGAGACCCAGTACTTC. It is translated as CASSPGGGTGQETQYF.

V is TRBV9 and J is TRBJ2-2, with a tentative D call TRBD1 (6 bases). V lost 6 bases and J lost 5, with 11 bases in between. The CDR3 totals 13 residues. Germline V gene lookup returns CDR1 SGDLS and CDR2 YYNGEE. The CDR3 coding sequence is TGTGCCAGCAATCCAGGGGCGACCGGGGAGCTGTTTTTT. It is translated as CASNPGATGELFF.

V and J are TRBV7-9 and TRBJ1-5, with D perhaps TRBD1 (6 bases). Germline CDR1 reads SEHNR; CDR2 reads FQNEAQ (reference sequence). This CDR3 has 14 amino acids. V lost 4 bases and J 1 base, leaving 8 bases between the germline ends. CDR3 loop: CASSSQGSNQPQHF. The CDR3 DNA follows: TGTGCCAGCAGCTCACAGGGAAGCAATCAGCCCCAGCATTTT.

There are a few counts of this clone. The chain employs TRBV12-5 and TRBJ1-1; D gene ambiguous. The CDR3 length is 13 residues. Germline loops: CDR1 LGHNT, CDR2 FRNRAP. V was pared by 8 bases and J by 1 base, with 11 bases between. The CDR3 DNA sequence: TGTGCTAGTCTCGAGACACCGAACACTGAAGCTTTCTTT. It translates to CASLETPNTEAFF.

The CDR3 sequence: CASSTINRDTEAFF. The CDR3 DNA follows: TGTGCCAGCAGCACAATTAACAGGGATACTGAAGCTTTCTTT. The chain is built from TRBV3-1 (or the pseudogene TRBV3-2) and TRBJ1-1; D is possibly TRBD1 (6 bases). This CDR3 spans 14 amino acids. Trimming removed 5 bases at V and 5 bases at J, with 15 bases between. Per the germline V gene, CDR1 is LGHDT and CDR2 is YNNKEL (reference sequence).

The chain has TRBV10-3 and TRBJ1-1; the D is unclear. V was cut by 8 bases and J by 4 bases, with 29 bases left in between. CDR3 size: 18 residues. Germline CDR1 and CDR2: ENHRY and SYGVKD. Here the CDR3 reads CAIEESSGNPSPTTEAFF. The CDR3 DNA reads TGTGCCATCGAAGAATCTTCGGGAAACCCTTCACCGACCACTGAAGCTTTCTTT.

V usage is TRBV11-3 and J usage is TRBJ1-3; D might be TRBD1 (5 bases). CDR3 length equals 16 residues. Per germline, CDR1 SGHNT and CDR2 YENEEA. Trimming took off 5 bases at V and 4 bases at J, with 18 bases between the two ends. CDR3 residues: CASSTHRGKEGNTIYF. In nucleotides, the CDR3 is TGTGCCAGCAGCACCCACCGGGGGAAGGAGGGAAACACCATATATTTT.

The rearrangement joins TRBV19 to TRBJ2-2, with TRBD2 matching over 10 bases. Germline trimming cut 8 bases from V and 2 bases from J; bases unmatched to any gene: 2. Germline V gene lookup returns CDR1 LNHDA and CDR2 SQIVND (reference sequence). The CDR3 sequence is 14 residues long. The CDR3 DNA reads TGTGCCAGTGGACTAGCGGACAACACCGGGGAGCTGTTTTTT. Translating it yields CASGLADNTGELFF.

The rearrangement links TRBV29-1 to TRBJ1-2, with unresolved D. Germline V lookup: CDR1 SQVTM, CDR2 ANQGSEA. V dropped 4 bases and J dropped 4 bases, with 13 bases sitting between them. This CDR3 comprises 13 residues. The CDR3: CSVVYSFGYGYTF. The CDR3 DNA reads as TGCAGCGTTGTGTACAGTTTCGGCTATGGCTACACCTTC.

CDR3 coding DNA: TGTGCCAGCAGCTTACAACATTCTGCCTACGAGCAGTACTTC. Its translation is CASSLQHSAYEQYF. The V and J genes are TRBV7-2 and TRBJ2-7; D unclear. CDR1 and CDR2 from the germline V gene are SGHTA and FQGNSA. V lost 2 bases and J 2 bases, leaving 10 bases between the germline ends. This CDR3 is built from 14 residues.

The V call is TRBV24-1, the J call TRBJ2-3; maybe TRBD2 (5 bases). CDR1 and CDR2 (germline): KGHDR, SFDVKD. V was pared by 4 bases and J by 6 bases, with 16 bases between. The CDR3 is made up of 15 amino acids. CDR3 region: CATSEGNGVDDTQYF. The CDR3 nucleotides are TGTGCCACCAGTGAGGGAAACGGGGTGGATGATACGCAGTATTTT.

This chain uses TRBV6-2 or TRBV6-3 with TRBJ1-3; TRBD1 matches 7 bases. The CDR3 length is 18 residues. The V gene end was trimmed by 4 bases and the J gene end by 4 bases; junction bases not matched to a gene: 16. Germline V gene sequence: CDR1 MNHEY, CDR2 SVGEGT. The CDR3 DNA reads TGTGCCAGCAGTTCTACTCAGATATACAGGGGAGGAGGAAACACCATATATTTT. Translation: CASSSTQIYRGGGNTIYF.

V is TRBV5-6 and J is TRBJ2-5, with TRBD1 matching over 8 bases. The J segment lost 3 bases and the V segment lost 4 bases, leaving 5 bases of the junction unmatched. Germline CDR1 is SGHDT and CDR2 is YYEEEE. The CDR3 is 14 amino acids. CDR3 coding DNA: TGTGCCAGCAGCAGAAACAGGGGGAAAGAGACCCAGTACTTC. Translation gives CASSRNRGKETQYF.

The CDR3: CAISERGIGNTIYF. DNA for the CDR3: TGTGCCATCAGTGAGCGAGGGATTGGAAACACCATATATTTT. This chain joins TRBV10-3 and TRBJ1-3; D is uncertain. This CDR3 spans 14 amino acids. The germline V gene has CDR1 ENHRY and CDR2 SYGVKD. The V gene lost 2 bases and the J gene lost 3 bases, with 8 bases spanning the gap.

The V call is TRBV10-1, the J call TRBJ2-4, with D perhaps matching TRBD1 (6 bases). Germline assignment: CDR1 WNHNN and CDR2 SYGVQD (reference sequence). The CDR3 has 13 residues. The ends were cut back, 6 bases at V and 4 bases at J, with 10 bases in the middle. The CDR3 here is CASSRQAKNIQYF. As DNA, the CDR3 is TGCGCCAGCAGCCGACAGGCAAAAAACATTCAGTACTTC.

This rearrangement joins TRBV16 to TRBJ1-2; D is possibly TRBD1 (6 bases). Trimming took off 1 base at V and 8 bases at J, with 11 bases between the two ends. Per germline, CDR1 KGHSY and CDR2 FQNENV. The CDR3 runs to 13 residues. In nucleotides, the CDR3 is TGTGCCAGCAGCCAATGGTCAGGGGAAGGCTACACCTTC. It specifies CASSQWSGEGYTF.

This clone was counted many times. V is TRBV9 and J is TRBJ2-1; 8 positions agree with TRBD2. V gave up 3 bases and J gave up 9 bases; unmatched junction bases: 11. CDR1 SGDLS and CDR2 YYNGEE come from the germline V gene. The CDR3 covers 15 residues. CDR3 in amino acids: CASSAPGLVEGEQFF. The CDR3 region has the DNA TGTGCCAGCAGCGCCCCGGGACTAGTGGAGGGTGAGCAGTTCTTC.

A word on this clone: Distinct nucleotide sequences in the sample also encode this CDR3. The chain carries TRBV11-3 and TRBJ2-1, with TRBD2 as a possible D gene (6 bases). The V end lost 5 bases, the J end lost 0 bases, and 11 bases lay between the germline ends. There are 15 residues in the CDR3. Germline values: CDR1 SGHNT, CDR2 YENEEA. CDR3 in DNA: TGTGCCAGCAGCCTTGGGACTGGCTCCTACAATGAGCAGTTCTTC. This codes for CASSLGTGSYNEQFF.

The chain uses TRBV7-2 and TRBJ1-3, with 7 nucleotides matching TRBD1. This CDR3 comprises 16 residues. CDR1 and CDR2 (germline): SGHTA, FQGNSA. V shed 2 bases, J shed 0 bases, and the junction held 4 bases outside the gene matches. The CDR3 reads CASSLFGQVSGNTIYF. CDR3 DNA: TGTGCCAGCAGCTTATTTGGACAGGTCTCTGGAAACACCATATATTTT.

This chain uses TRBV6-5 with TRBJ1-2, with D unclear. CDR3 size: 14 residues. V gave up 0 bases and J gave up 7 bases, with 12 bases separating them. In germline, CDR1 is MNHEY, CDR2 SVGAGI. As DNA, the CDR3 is TGTGCCAGCAGTTACTCGTCCAAATCCGGTGGCTACACCTTC. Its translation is CASSYSSKSGGYTF.

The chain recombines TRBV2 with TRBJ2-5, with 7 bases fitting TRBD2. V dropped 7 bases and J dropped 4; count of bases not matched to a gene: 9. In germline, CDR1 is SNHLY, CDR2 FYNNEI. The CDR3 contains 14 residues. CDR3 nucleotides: TGTGCCAGCACCCGGACTAGTGTTCTAGAGACCCAGTACTTC. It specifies CASTRTSVLETQYF.